These 23 T cell receptor beta chains share one sample of origin, sequenced in a study of T-cell reconstitution after alpha-beta-depleted transplantation in children (TCRdb year 2016). Libraries were built with PCR. TCRdb lists the instrument as Illumina HiSeq 2500. Molecular barcoding was employed in the preparation of TCR libraries, with unique molecular identifiers being used to normalize TCRbeta repertoire quantification. TCRdb trimmed public reads at Q25 via fastp, called clones via MiXCR and kept in-frame beta chains. Each CDR3 protein gets just one entry, which takes the most common genes and DNA from the rows behind it. For this sample there are about 29,000 distinct CDR3 sequences; about 6.2% appear just once. The top ten clonotypes cover 5.5% to 7% of the sample. The sample's treatment or condition label, in plain terms: allogeneic hematopoietic cell transplantation with graft depleted of TCRalphabeta T cells and CD19 B cells.

The specimen comprised PBMCs, mostly from graft donor cells, sampled 180 days after TCRalphabeta/CD19-depleted stem cell transplant. Every receptor here comes from a male patient between 5 and 17 years old who had a stem cell transplant for acute myeloid leukemia, so the T cells may come from the graft donor.

The table lists this clonotype with many counts. The chain joins TRBV6-5 to TRBJ2-7; 7 bases line up with TRBD1. Germline CDR1 and CDR2: MNHEY and SVGAGI. V shed 4 bases, J shed 0 bases, and the junction held 9 bases outside the gene matches. The CDR3 is 16 residues long. CDR3 amino acids: CASSSPLTGISYEQYF. In nucleotides, the CDR3 is TGTGCCAGCAGTTCCCCCCTGACAGGGATCTCCTACGAGCAGTACTTC.

There are many counts of this clonotype. This chain links TRBV20-1 with TRBJ2-7, with a possible D match to TRBD2 (6 bases). Trimming cost V 1 base and J 0 bases, with 13 bases left between them. The CDR3 is made up of 15 amino acids. Germline CDR1 reads DFQATT; CDR2 reads SNEGSKA (reference sequence). The CDR3 here is CSARGHLAYSYEQYF. Here the CDR3 DNA reads TGCAGTGCTAGAGGTCATCTAGCGTACTCCTACGAGCAGTACTTC.

This clonotype came up a few times. This chain uses TRBV6-2 or TRBV6-3 with TRBJ2-7; D might be TRBD1 (6 bases). Trimming pared 4 bases from V and 4 bases from J, leaving 11 bases between. The CDR3 contains 13 residues. Germline V lookup: CDR1 MNHEY, CDR2 SVGEGT. The CDR3 loop reads CASSSYTGYEQYF. The DNA of the CDR3 is TGTGCCAGCAGTTCCTATACAGGGTACGAGCAGTACTTC.

This clonotype is medium-sized within its sample. The chain joins TRBV6-5 to TRBJ2-3, with D possibly TRBD2 on 6 matching bases. V lost 7 bases and J lost 6, with 14 bases in between. Germline V CDR1 and CDR2: MNHEY, SVGAGI. CDR3 length: 13 amino acids. The CDR3 loop is CASTNSGRDTQYF. For the CDR3, the DNA is TGTGCCAGCACCAATTCTGGGAGGGATACGCAGTATTTT.

There are many counts of this clonotype. The rearrangement uses TRBV6-2 or TRBV6-3 and TRBJ1-1; 10 bases are a match to TRBD1. V lost 8 bases to trimming and J lost 6 bases; unmatched junction nucleotides: 6. Germline CDR1 reads MNHEY; CDR2 reads SVGEGT. CDR3 length: 13 residues. The CDR3 here is CASVDRGRSEAFF. Written as DNA, the CDR3 is TGTGCCAGCGTAGACAGGGGGCGGTCTGAAGCTTTCTTT.

Many counts were recorded for this clonotype. This chain connects TRBV7-6 to TRBJ2-1; D not resolved. The V end lost 3 bases, the J end lost 3 bases, and 6 bases lay between the germline ends. The CDR3 totals 13 residues. CDR1 and CDR2 from the germline V gene are SGHVS and FNYEAQ. As DNA, the CDR3 is TGTGCCAGCAGCTTGGGTGACTACAATGAGCAGTTCTTC. It translates to CASSLGDYNEQFF.

This clonotype has a count of ten or more. The chain has TRBV7-9 and TRBJ1-1, with 10 bases aligning to TRBD1. Trimming removed 1 base from V and 2 bases from J; junction bases left unmatched: 7. The CDR3 runs to 17 residues. CDR1 is SEHNR and CDR2 is FQNEAQ in the germline V gene (reference sequence). DNA for the CDR3: TGTGCCAGCAGCTTAGTTGGGGACAGGGGAGGCAACACTGAAGCTTTCTTT. It is translated as CASSLVGDRGGNTEAFF. The entire variable domain, with the rest obtained from reference TRBV7-9 and TRBJ1-1, is as follows: DTGVSQNPRHKITKRGQNVTFRCDPISEHNRLYWYRQTLGQGPEFLTYFQNEAQLEKSRLLSDRFSAERPKGSFSTLEIQRTEQGDSAMYLCASSLVGDRGGNTEAFFGQGTRLTVV.

This clonotype has at least ten counts. V usage is TRBV18 and J usage is TRBJ1-3; unclear D gene. Trimming took off 3 bases at V and 0 bases at J, with 12 bases between the two ends. Germline CDR1 reads KGHSH; CDR2 reads LQKENI. The CDR3 sequence is 16 residues long. CDR3 protein: CASSPMSGYSGNTIYF. The CDR3 DNA is TGTGCCAGCTCACCTATGTCAGGCTACTCTGGAAACACCATATATTTT.

This clonotype came up many times. The rearrangement links TRBV5-1 to TRBJ2-7, with 10 bases that match TRBD2. The CDR3 is 15 amino acids. Trimming took 0 bases from V and 3 from J; bases not matched to a gene: 3. Germline V gene lookup returns CDR1 SGHRS and CDR2 YFSETQ. The CDR3 sequence is CASSLVPSGSYEQYF. CDR3 nucleotide sequence: TGCGCCAGCAGCTTGGTCCCTAGCGGGAGCTACGAGCAGTACTTC. The entire variable domain, with the rest obtained from reference TRBV5-1 and TRBJ2-7, is as follows: KAGVTQTPRYLIKTRGQQVTLSCSPISGHRSVSWYQQTPGQGLQFLFEYFSETQRNKGNFPGRFSGRQFSNSRSEMNVSTLELGDSALYLCASSLVPSGSYEQYFGPGTRLTVT.

This clonotype was detected many times. The chain employs TRBV27 and TRBJ2-5; 8 bases line up with TRBD1. Germline-derived CDR1 and CDR2 are MNHEY and SMNVEV (reference sequence). J lost 3 bases, V lost 5 bases, and 5 bases had no gene match. The CDR3 totals 14 residues. CDR3 sequence: CASSPLTGEETQYF. For the CDR3, the DNA is TGTGCCAGCAGTCCCCTGACAGGGGAAGAGACCCAGTACTTC.

In its sample, this clonotype was seen a few times. The genes are TRBV5-4 and TRBJ2-7, with D possibly matching TRBD2 (5 bases). The CDR3 extends over 14 amino acids. V was clipped by 4 bases and J by 0 bases, with 11 bases between them. Germline V gene lookup returns CDR1 SGHNT and CDR2 YYREEE (reference sequence). The DNA of the CDR3 is TGTGCCAGCAGCGTGGACTCGAACTCCTACGAGCAGTACTTC. This codes for CASSVDSNSYEQYF.

This clonotype came up many times. This chain connects TRBV7-2 to TRBJ2-1; 7 bases fit TRBD2. V shed 7 bases, J shed 7 bases, and the junction held 19 bases outside the gene matches. Per germline, CDR1 SGHTA and CDR2 FQGNSA. The CDR3 is 17 residues long. This chain's CDR3 is CASTFRVGGRARNEQFF. CDR3 nucleotides: TGTGCCAGCACCTTCCGAGTGGGGGGGAGGGCTCGGAATGAGCAGTTCTTC.

This clonotype was recorded many times. The chain uses TRBV9 and TRBJ2-1; D is perhaps TRBD2 (5 bases). V was shortened by 0 bases and J by 0 bases, with 13 bases between the two germline ends. The germline V gene encodes CDR1 SGDLS and CDR2 YYNGEE. This CDR3 contains 17 residues. The CDR3 bases are TGTGCCAGCAGCGTAGGCCCGGGATTGAGCTCCTACAATGAGCAGTTCTTC. Translated, it gives CASSVGPGLSSYNEQFF.

At least ten counts were recorded for this clonotype. This rearrangement joins TRBV3-1 to TRBJ2-1, with 7 nucleotides matching TRBD2. Per germline, CDR1 LGHDT and CDR2 YNNKEL (reference sequence). CDR3 size: 14 residues. Trimming took 5 bases from V and 9 from J; bases not matched to a gene: 10. The CDR3: CASSFKTSMGEQFF. CDR3 bases: TGTGCCAGCAGCTTCAAGACTAGCATGGGTGAGCAGTTCTTC.

Many counts were recorded for this clonotype. This chain links TRBV7-3 with TRBJ2-6, with D unclear. Trimming shortened V by 8 bases and J by 0 bases, and 11 bases separated the two germline ends. The length of the CDR3 is 15 residues. Germline assignment: CDR1 SGHTA and CDR2 FQGTGA. CDR3 sequence: CASLNTASGANVLTF. The CDR3 nucleotides are TGTGCCAGCCTAAATACCGCCTCTGGGGCCAACGTCCTGACTTTC.

This clonotype was seen ten or more times. The chain is built from TRBV10-1 and TRBJ1-2, with a weak D call TRBD1 (6 bases). Trimming took 5 bases from V and 7 from J, leaving 17 bases between them. The length of the CDR3 is 14 residues. Germline-derived CDR1 and CDR2 are WNHNN and SYGVQD (reference sequence). As DNA, the CDR3 is TGCGCCAGCAGTCCAGGGGTTTGGAAGCGTGGCTACACCTTC. This gives the protein CASSPGVWKRGYTF.

Many counts were recorded for this clonotype. V is TRBV27 and J is TRBJ2-6, with D perhaps assigned TRBD1 or TRBD2 (6 bases each). CDR3 length: 15 residues. Trimming left V 5 bases short and J 3 bases short, with 11 bases between. Germline CDR1 and CDR2: MNHEY and SMNVEV (reference sequence). The CDR3 DNA reads TGTGCCAGCAGTCGAGGGGGAGGTGGGGCCAACGTCCTGACTTTC. Protein sequence: CASSRGGGGANVLTF.

The sample holds many counts of this clonotype. The chain links TRBV3-1 to TRBJ2-3, with 7 nucleotides matching TRBD2. Germline V gene sequence: CDR1 LGHDT, CDR2 YNNKEL (reference sequence). The CDR3 consists of 15 residues. V dropped 4 bases and J dropped 4; count of bases not matched to a gene: 8. The chain's CDR3 is CASSLLGGSADTQYF. CDR3 coding DNA: TGTGCCAGCAGCCTCTTGGGCGGGAGTGCAGATACGCAGTATTTT.

By its share, this clonotype is medium-sized. The V gene is TRBV20-1, the J gene TRBJ2-7, with 7 bases fitting TRBD2. Germline V lookup: CDR1 DFQATT, CDR2 SNEGSKA (reference sequence). There are 15 residues in the CDR3. The V and J ends lost 6 bases and 3 bases, in that order; junction bases with no gene match: 14. The chain's CDR3 is CSAPPSGGGDYEQYF. The DNA of the CDR3 is TGCAGTGCGCCGCCGTCGGGCGGGGGAGACTACGAGCAGTACTTC.

In its sample, this clonotype was seen many times. V and J are TRBV7-8 and TRBJ2-7; a weak D match, TRBD2 (6 bases). V gave up 2 bases and J gave up 2 bases, with 10 bases separating them. Germline V CDR1 and CDR2: SGHVS, FQNEAQ. The CDR3 extends over 14 amino acids. CDR3 amino acids: CASSLRDWAYEQYF. CDR3 nucleotide sequence: TGTGCCAGCAGCTTACGGGACTGGGCCTACGAGCAGTACTTC. Looking up the rest from reference TRBV7-8 and TRBJ2-7 gives the full variable domain: GAGVSQSPRYKVAKRGQDVALRCDPISGHVSLFWYQQALGQGPEFLTYFQNEAQLDKSGLPSDRFFAERPEGSVSTLKIQRTQQEDSAVYLCASSLRDWAYEQYFGPGTRLTVT.

This clonotype was counted many times. The chain is built from TRBV18 and TRBJ1-5; D call uncertain. Trimming took off 1 base at V and 8 bases at J, with 9 bases between the two ends. This CDR3 is built from 13 residues. From germline, CDR1 is KGHSH and CDR2 LQKENI. The CDR3 loop reads CASSPRPTEPQHF. CDR3 sequence (DNA): TGTGCCAGCTCACCACGGCCCACGGAGCCCCAGCATTTT.

There are many counts of this clonotype. The genes are TRBV12-3 or TRBV12-4 and TRBJ2-5; TRBD2 matches 10 bases. Germline trimming cut 4 bases from V and 5 bases from J; bases unmatched to any gene: 10. This CDR3 comprises 16 residues. CDR3 DNA: TGTGCCAGCAGTTACTCACGGGGAGCGGGAGGGGAGACCCAGTACTTC. Encoded protein: CASSYSRGAGGETQYF.

This clonotype appeared many times. The V gene is TRBV5-1, the J gene TRBJ2-5; D ambiguous. Trimming took off 0 bases at V and 4 bases at J, with 4 bases between the two ends. Per germline, CDR1 SGHRS and CDR2 YFSETQ. The CDR3 totals 12 residues. The DNA of the CDR3 is TGCGCCAGCAGCTTGGGGTTAGAGACCCAGTACTTC. This sequence encodes CASSLGLETQYF.